Below, one T cell receptor beta chain is given with its context. Only in-frame clones appear in the TCRdb table, and some are missing; sequencing was by immunoSEQ multiplex PCR. The data contain about 380,000 clones, 88% of them singletons. Cohort assignment relied on participant-reported clinical history. Recovered Cohort 3 donors showed two negative PCRs, clearance, or symptom resolution. Germline CDR1 SGHTA, CDR2 FQGNSA. The CDR3 contains 18 residues. Losses at the gene ends were 1 base for V and 0 bases for J; bases not matched to a gene: 8. The entry originates in a study of blood T cell repertoires in COVID-19.

This clonotype originated in a woman under 30 who had recovered from COVID-19. The chain joins TRBV7-2 to TRBJ2-1, with TRBD2 identical over 8 bases. Source material: PBMCs or T cells enriched from blood (not recorded which). The CDR3 coding sequence is TGTGCCAGCAGCTTAGAGGTACTAGCGGTAAGCTCCTACAATGAGCAGTTCTTC. Its protein product is CASSLEVLAVSSYNEQFF.